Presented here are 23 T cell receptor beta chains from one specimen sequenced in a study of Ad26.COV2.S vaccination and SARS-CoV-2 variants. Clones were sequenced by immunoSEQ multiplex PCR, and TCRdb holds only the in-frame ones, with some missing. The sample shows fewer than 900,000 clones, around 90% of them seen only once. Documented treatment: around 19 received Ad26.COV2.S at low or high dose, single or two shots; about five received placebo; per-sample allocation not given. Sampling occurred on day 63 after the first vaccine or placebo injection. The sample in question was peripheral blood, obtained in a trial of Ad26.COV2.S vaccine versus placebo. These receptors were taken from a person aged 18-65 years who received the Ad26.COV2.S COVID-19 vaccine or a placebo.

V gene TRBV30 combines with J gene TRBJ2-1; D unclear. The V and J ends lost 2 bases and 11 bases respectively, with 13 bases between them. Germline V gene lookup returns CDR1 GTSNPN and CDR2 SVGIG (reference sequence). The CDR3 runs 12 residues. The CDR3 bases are TGTGCCTGGAGTAAGGGTTTCCTTAAGCAGTTCTTC. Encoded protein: CAWSKGFLKQFF.

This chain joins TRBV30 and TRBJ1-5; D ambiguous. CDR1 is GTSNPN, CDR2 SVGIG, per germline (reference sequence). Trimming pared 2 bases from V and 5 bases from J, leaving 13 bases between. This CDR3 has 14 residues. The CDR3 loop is CAWSRLGQDQPQHF. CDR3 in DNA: TGTGCCTGGAGTAGACTCGGGCAAGATCAGCCCCAGCATTTT.

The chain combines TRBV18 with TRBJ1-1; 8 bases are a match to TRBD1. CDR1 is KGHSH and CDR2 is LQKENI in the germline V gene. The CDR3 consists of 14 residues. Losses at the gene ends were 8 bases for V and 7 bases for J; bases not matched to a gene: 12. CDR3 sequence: CASSKQGDEGEAFF. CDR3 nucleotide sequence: TGTGCCAGCAGCAAACAGGGGGACGAGGGTGAAGCTTTCTTT.

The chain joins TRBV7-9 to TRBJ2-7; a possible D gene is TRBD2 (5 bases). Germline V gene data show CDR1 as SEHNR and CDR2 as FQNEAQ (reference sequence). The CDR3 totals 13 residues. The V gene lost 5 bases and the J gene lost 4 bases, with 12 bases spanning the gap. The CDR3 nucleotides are TGTGCCAGCAGCCGAACGGAGGATTACGAGCAGTACTTC. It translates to CASSRTEDYEQYF.

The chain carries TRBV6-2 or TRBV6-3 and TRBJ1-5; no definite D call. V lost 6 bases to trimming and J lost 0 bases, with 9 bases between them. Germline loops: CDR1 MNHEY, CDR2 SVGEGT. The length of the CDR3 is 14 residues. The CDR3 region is CASSASGSNQPQHF. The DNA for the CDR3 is TGTGCCAGCAGCGCTAGTGGTAGCAATCAGCCCCAGCATTTT.

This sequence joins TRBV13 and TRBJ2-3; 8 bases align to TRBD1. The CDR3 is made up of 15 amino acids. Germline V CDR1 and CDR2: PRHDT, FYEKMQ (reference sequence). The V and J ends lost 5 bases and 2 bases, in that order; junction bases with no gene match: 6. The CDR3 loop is CASSLGQGITDTQYF. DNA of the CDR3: TGTGCCAGCAGCCTCGGACAGGGAATCACAGATACGCAGTATTTT.

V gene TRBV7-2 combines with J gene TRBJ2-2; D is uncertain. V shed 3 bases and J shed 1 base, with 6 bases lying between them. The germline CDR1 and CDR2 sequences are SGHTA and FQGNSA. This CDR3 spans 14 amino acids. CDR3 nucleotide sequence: TGTGCCAGCAGCTTTAAGGAGAACACCGGGGAGCTGTTTTTT. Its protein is CASSFKENTGELFF. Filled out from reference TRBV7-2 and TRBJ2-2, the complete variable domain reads GAGVSQSPSNKVTEKGKDVELRCDPISGHTALYWYRQSLGQGLEFLIYFQGNSAPDKSGLPSDRFSAERTGGSVSTLTIQRTQQEDSAVYLCASSFKENTGELFFGEGSRLTVL.

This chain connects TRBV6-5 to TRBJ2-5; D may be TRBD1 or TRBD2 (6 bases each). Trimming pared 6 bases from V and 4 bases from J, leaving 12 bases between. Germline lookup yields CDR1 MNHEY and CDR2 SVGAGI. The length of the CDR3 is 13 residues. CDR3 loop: CASSEGGRETQYF. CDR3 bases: TGTGCCAGCAGCGAGGGGGGACGAGAGACCCAGTACTTC.

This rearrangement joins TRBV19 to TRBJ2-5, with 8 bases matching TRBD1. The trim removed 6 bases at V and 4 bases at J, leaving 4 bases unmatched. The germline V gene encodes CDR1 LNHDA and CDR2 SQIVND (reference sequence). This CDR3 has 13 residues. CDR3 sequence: CASRQGQGETQYF. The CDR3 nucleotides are TGTGCCAGTAGGCAAGGACAGGGAGAGACCCAGTACTTC.

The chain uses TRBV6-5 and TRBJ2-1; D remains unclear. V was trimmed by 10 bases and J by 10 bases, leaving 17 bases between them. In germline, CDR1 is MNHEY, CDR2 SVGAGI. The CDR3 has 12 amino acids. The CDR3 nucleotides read TGTGCCACCTTCAGCCCTGGGAAGGAGCAGTTCTTC. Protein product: CATFSPGKEQFF.

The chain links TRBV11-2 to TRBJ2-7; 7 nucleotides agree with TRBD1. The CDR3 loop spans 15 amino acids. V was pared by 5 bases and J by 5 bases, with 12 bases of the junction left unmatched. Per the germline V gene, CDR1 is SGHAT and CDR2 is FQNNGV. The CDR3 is CASSPFLQGLNEQYF. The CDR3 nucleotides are TGTGCCAGCAGCCCCTTTTTACAGGGGTTGAACGAGCAGTACTTC.

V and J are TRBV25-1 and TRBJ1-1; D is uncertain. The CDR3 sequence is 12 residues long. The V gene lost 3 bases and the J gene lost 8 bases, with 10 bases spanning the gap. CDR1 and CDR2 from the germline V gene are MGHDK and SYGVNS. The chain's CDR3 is CASSDPGREAFF. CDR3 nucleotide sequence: TGTGCCAGCAGTGACCCCGGGCGGGAAGCTTTCTTT. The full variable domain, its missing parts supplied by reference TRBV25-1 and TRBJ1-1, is EADIYQTPRYLVIGTGKKITLECSQTMGHDKMYWYQQDPGMELHLIHYSYGVNSTEKGDLSSESTVSRIRTEHFPLTLESARPSHTSQYLCASSDPGREAFFGQGTRLTVV.

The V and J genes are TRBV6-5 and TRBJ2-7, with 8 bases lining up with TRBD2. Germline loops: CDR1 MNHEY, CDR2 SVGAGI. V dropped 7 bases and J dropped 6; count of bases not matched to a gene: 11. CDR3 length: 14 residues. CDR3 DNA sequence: TGTGCCAGCAATTCTCCCCCGCGGGGGGCCGAGCAGTACTTC. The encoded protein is CASNSPPRGAEQYF.

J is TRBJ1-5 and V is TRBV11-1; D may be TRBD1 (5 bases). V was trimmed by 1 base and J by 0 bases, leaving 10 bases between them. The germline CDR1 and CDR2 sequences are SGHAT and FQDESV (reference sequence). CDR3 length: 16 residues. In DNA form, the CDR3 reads TGTGCCAGCAGCTTAGAGGCAGGGTGTAGCAATCAGCCCCAGCATTTT. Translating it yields CASSLEAGCSNQPQHF.

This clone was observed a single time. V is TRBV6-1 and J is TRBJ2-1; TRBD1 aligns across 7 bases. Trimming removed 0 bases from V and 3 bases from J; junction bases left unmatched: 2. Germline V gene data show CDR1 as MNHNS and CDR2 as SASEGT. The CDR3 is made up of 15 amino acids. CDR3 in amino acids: CASSEAGGSYNEQFF. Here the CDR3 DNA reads TGTGCCAGCAGTGAAGCAGGGGGCAGCTACAATGAGCAGTTCTTC.

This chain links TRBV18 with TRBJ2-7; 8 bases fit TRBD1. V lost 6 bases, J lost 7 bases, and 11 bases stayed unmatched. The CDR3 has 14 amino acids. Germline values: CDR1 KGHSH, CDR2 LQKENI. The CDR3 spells CASSGQETIREQYF. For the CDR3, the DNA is TGTGCCAGCTCGGGACAGGAGACCATAAGGGAGCAGTACTTC.

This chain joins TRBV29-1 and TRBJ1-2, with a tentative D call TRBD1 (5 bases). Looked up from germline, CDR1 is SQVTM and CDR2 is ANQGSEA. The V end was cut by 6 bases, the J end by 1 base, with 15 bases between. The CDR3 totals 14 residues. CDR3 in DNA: TGCAGCGTGGGCGGACCGGGACGTAACTATGGCTACACCTTC. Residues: CSVGGPGRNYGYTF.

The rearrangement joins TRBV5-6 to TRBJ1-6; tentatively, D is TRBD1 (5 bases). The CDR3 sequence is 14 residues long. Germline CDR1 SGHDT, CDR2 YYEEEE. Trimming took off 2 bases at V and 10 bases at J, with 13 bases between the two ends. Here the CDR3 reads CASSLGGVDSPLHF. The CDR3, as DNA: TGTGCCAGCAGCTTAGGAGGGGTTGACTCACCCCTCCACTTT.

The CDR3 loop reads CASSGSYEQYF. The CDR3 region has the DNA TGTGCCAGCAGCGGATCCTACGAGCAGTACTTC. The V gene is TRBV13, the J gene TRBJ2-7; D is ambiguous. Trimming took 5 bases from V and 1 from J, leaving 3 bases between them. The CDR3 is made up of 11 amino acids. CDR1 is PRHDT, CDR2 FYEKMQ, per germline (reference sequence). Together with reference TRBV13 and TRBJ2-7, the CDR3 gives the full variable domain: AAGVIQSPRHLIKEKRETATLKCYPIPRHDTVYWYQQGPGQDPQFLISFYEKMQSDKGSIPDRFSAQQFSDYHSELNMSSLELGDSALYFCASSGSYEQYFGPGTRLTVT.

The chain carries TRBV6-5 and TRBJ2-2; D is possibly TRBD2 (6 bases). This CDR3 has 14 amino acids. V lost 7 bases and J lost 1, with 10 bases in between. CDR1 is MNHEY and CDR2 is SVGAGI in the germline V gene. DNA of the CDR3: TGTGCCAGCACCGAGGAGGGGAACACCGGGGAGCTGTTTTTT. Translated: CASTEEGNTGELFF.

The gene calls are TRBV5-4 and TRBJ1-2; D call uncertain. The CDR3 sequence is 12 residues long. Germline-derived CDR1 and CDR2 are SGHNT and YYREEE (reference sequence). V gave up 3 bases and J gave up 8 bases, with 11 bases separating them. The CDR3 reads CASSYPPGGYTF. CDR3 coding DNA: TGTGCCAGCAGCTACCCGCCGGGGGGCTACACCTTC.

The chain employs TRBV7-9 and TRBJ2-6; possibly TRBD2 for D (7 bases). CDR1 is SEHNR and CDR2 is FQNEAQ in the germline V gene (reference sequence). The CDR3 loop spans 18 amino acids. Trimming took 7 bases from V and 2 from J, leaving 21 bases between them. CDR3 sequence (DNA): TGTGCCAGCACCAACGAAGGGGGGGCTTCGCCTGGGGCCAACGTCCTGACTTTC. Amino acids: CASTNEGGASPGANVLTF.

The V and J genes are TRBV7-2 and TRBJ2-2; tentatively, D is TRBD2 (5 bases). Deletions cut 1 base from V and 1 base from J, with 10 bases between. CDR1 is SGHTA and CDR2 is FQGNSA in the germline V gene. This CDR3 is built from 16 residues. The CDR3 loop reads CASSLGFEGNTGELFF. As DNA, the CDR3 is TGTGCCAGCAGCTTAGGGTTCGAGGGGAACACCGGGGAGCTGTTTTTT.